The rows below give T cell receptor beta chains drawn from one sample of a study of CD8 T cells in Susac syndrome. TCRdb redid the calling of the immunoSEQ multiplex PCR reads with MiXCR, one entry per CDR3 protein. The profile shows about 150,000 distinct CDR3 sequences, about 95% of them singletons. Sequencing used CD4+ T cells from PBMCs. These receptors all come from a human donor with Susac syndrome. Both conserved end residues are part of each CDR3. Each record gives: clone size, D gene, J gene, V gene, CDR3 DNA, CDR3 protein. The D gene is left open where the match is weak. Size tells how often a clone was seen (once, few, many) or the class of an expanded clone, and some rows leave it out.

-,TRBD2,TRBJ2-3,TRBV9,TGTGCCAGCAGCCCCGGGACTAGCGGGGGGCGCACAGATACGCAGTATTTT,CASSPGTSGGRTDTQYF
-,-,TRBJ1-1,TRBV25-1,TGTGCCAGCAGTGATATCGGGGTGGTTGGTGAAGCTTTCTTT,CASSDIGVVGEAFF
-,TRBD2,TRBJ2-7,TRBV20-1,TGCAGTGCTACTACTAGCGGGGGGGCTTACGAGCAGTACTTC,CSATTSGGAYEQYF
-,TRBD1,TRBJ1-5,TRBV29-1,TGCAGCGTAGGGGGCAGGAATAGCAATCAGCCCCAGCATTTT,CSVGGRNSNQPQHF
once,TRBD2,TRBJ2-3,TRBV5-1,TGCGCCAGCAGGGGAACTAGCGGGGGGAACGATCCCACAGATACGCAGTATTTT,CASRGTSGGNDPTDTQYF
-,-,TRBJ1-1,TRBV13,TGTGCCAGCAGCTTGGTCTCTGGGGGAAACACTGAAGCTTTCTTT,CASSLVSGGNTEAFF
once,-,TRBJ2-3,TRBV19,TGTGCCAGTAGTATAGCTGCCCGGGGAGATACGCAGTATTTT,CASSIAARGDTQYF
-,-,TRBJ2-5,TRBV29-1,TGCAGCGTTGCTCAGGCGGGTGGGGAGACCCAGTACTTC,CSVAQAGGETQYF
-,-,TRBJ1-6,TRBV5-4,TGTGCCAGCAGCTTGTTTACAGGGCAGCTGGGACCCCTCCACTTT,CASSLFTGQLGPLHF
-,-,TRBJ1-2,TRBV2,TGTGCCAGCAGTGAGCACCGAGGATACACCTTC,CASSEHRGYTF
-,-,TRBJ1-2,TRBV6-5,TGTGCCAGCCAGGGAATGAATGGCTACACCTTC,CASQGMNGYTF
-,-,TRBJ1-4,TRBV28,TGTGCCAGCAGTAGACAGGTTCGCAATGAAAAACTGTTTTTT,CASSRQVRNEKLFF
once,-,TRBJ2-3,TRBV27,TGTGCCAGCAGTCAGGGCGGGGGCGATACGCAGTATTTT,CASSQGGGDTQYF
-,TRBD2,TRBJ2-1,TRBV6-2/TRBV6-3,TGTGCCAGCAGTTCCCTAGCGGGTTCCTACAATGAGCAGTTCTTC,CASSSLAGSYNEQFF
-,-,TRBJ1-1,TRBV29-1,TGCAGCGTTGTCGTCCGGAGACGGAAGAACACTGAAGCTTTCTTT,CSVVVRRRKNTEAFF
-,-,TRBJ2-5,TRBV4-3,TGCGCCAGCAGCCAAGATATGGGGGGGCCATCCCCAGAGACCCAGTACTTC,CASSQDMGGPSPETQYF
-,-,TRBJ2-6,TRBV9,TGTGCCAGCAGCGTAGGGTTAAAAGCTGGGGCCAACGTCCTGACTTTC,CASSVGLKAGANVLTF
-,-,TRBJ2-7,TRBV6-5,TGTGCCAGCAGGGGCATGGGGGCACAGGAAAACGAGCAGTACTTC,CASRGMGAQENEQYF
-,-,TRBJ2-3,TRBV12-3/TRBV12-4,TGTGCCAGCACCCACGGAGATACGCAGTATTTT,CASTHGDTQYF
-,-,TRBJ2-5,TRBV12-3/TRBV12-4,TGTGCCAGCACCCGTGGAGACTTCGAGACCCAGTACTTC,CASTRGDFETQYF
-,-,TRBJ1-5,TRBV12-3/TRBV12-4,TGTGCCAGCACCCTGGGGGGTCATCAGCCCCAGCATTTT,CASTLGGHQPQHF
-,-,TRBJ1-1,TRBV9,TGTGCCAGCAGCCCGGGGGTAGGAAAGAACACTGAAGCTTTCTTT,CASSPGVGKNTEAFF
-,-,TRBJ1-2,TRBV7-2,TGTGCCAGCAGCACCCGACAGAGCTATGGCTACACCTTC,CASSTRQSYGYTF
once,-,TRBJ2-5,TRBV20-1,TGCAGTGCCTCGGGGGGCCGGGGGCAAGAGACCCAGTACTTC,CSASGGRGQETQYF
-,TRBD1,TRBJ1-5,TRBV23-1,TGCGCCAGCAGTCAATCAGAGCAGGGGGGCAATCAGCCCCAGCATTTT,CASSQSEQGGNQPQHF
once,TRBD1,TRBJ1-2,TRBV27,TGTGCCAGCAGTTCCTCAGGGGGCGCGGTGGGCTACACCTTC,CASSSSGGAVGYTF
once,-,TRBJ1-1,TRBV29-1,TGCAGCGTTGTTGAGGCTATAAACACTGAAGCTTTCTTT,CSVVEAINTEAFF
-,TRBD2,TRBJ2-1,TRBV5-6,TGTGCCAGCAGCGGTTACGGGGGGGGCAATGAGCAGTTCTTC,CASSGYGGGNEQFF
-,-,TRBJ1-1,TRBV5-6,TGTGCCAGCAGCTTGGCCACGGGCGGGGCAGCTTTCTTT,CASSLATGGAAFF
-,TRBD1,TRBJ1-6,TRBV18,TGTGCCAGCTCCCAGAACGGCGGGACAGTGAATTCACCCCTCCACTTT,CASSQNGGTVNSPLHF
-,-,TRBJ2-7,TRBV29-1,TGCAGCGTTGAGCGGGAACGCGAGCAGTACTTC,CSVEREREQYF
once,TRBD2,TRBJ2-5,TRBV20-1,TGCAGTGCTAGAGAGAGACTAGCGGGGGAAGAGACCCAGTACTTC,CSARERLAGEETQYF
once,TRBD2,TRBJ2-1,TRBV18,TGTGCCAGCTCCCCCGGGGGGGCGGTAACCGAGCAGTTCTTC,CASSPGGAVTEQFF
-,TRBD1,TRBJ1-5,TRBV12-3/TRBV12-4,TGTGCCAGCAGTCTCCAAACAGGGGTCGGGCAGCCCCAGCATTTT,CASSLQTGVGQPQHF
-,-,TRBJ2-3,TRBV20-1,TGCAGTGCTGGGCCCATCAGCAGCGCTACTGGGGCGCAGTATTTT,CSAGPISSATGAQYF
-,-,TRBJ2-7,TRBV3-1,TGTGCCAGCAGCCAAGGTAACAGCTACGAGCAGTACTTC,CASSQGNSYEQYF
-,-,TRBJ1-5,TRBV12-3/TRBV12-4,TGTGCCAGCAGTTTAGCTCAGCGCAATCAGCCCCAGCATTTT,CASSLAQRNQPQHF
-,TRBD2,TRBJ2-3,TRBV5-4,TGTGCCAGCAGCGCGCCGGGACTAGCGGGCGGCATCACAGATACGCAGTATTTT,CASSAPGLAGGITDTQYF
-,-,TRBJ1-5,TRBV20-1,TGCAGTGCCACCCCCGGGACGGATAGCAATCAGCCCCAGCATTTT,CSATPGTDSNQPQHF
-,-,TRBJ1-6,TRBV20-1,TGCAGTGCTAGGACGTCGAGCTCCTATAATTCACCCCTCCACTTT,CSARTSSSYNSPLHF
once,-,TRBJ1-3,TRBV20-1,TGCAGTGCCGGACGGGGACTTAGCTCTGGAAACACCATATATTTT,CSAGRGLSSGNTIYF